This TCR beta chain came from a study of T cell changes during pregnancy in multiple sclerosis. Sequencing was performed with immunoSEQ multiplex PCR; in TCRdb, only in-frame clones are kept and a portion is missing. The table includes some 64,000 clones, 90% detected once. This clone was seen more than once but under ten times. CDR3 length equals 16 residues. The germline V gene encodes CDR1 LNHDA and CDR2 SQIVND (reference sequence). Deletions cut 5 bases from V and 0 bases from J, with 13 bases between. This chain connects TRBV19 to TRBJ1-4, with D maybe TRBD1 (6 bases). Sequenced material: peripheral blood, taken in the first trimester of pregnancy. The clonotype was recovered from a female donor in good health, enrolled as a control in a pregnancy study. Here the CDR3 DNA reads TGTGCCAGTAGTTCGGGGGGCAAGTCAACTAATGAAAAACTGTTTTTT. It encodes CASSSGGKSTNEKLFF.